This T cell receptor (beta chain) was sequenced during a study of T-cell reconstitution after alpha-beta-depleted transplantation in children. Preparation of the TCRbeta library involved a method that used unique molecular identifiers. TCRdb passed the PCR reads through MiXCR, listing each CDR3 protein once. The table shows around 270,000 distinct CDR3 sequences, with roughly 7.8% occurring only once. Study-wide findings and caveats: It was reported that alpha-beta T cells came from several hundred expanded graft clones (about two months after transplant). T cells produced anew were the main source of T-cell counts and diversity one year after transplant.

Trimming left V 6 bases short and J 4 bases short, with 21 bases between. In germline, CDR1 is MNHEY, CDR2 SVGEGT. The CDR3 runs to 16 residues. For this clonotype: Its antigen is unknown.

Sequenced here: peripheral blood, sampled 360 days after TCRalphabeta/CD19-depleted stem cell transplant. The receptor was isolated from a female patient aged 2 to 10 who had a stem cell transplant for Fanconi anemia, so the T cells may come from the graft donor. The chain joins TRBV6-2 or TRBV6-3 to TRBJ1-1, with no clear D. The CDR3 DNA is TGTGCCAGCAGCCGCGCGGGAGTCCGAAGGAGCACTGAAGCTTTCTTT. The encoded protein is CASSRAGVRRSTEAFF.